Here is one T cell receptor (beta chain) with its context. Its antigen is currently unknown. Measured with immunoSEQ multiplex PCR; TCRdb has only the in-frame clones, and not every one. The sample carries about 64,000 clones, around 87% recorded once. V dropped 8 bases and J dropped 2; count of bases not matched to a gene: 6. Germline CDR1 and CDR2: KGHSH and LQKENI. The CDR3 has 14 amino acids. The nonmyeloablative bone marrow transplants came from related graft donors, with transient mixed chimerism. The data belong to a study of Tregs in tolerant kidney transplant recipients. Study outcomes and limitations: Expanding Tregs on activated donor B cells appeared to best identify donor-specific TCRbeta clones. Biological reproducibility was not directly addressed in this study. Antigen-driven expansion was suggested because donor-specific Tregs expanded more than all Tregs in tolerant patients.

The TCR comes from a human patient who received a combined kidney and bone marrow transplant. The graft donor may account for some of the T cells. The V and J genes are TRBV18 and TRBJ2-1, with TRBD2 matching 7 bases. Sequencing was performed on CD4+ T cells from blood (PBMCs), taken 6 months after the transplant. The CDR3 spells CASAPSGTYNEQFF. CDR3 sequence (DNA): TGTGCCAGCGCTCCTAGCGGAACCTACAATGAGCAGTTCTTC.